This TCR beta chain appears in the sequencing data of a study of T cell responses to AZD1222 COVID-19 vaccine. The method was immunoSEQ multiplex PCR; TCRdb's version includes in-frame clones alone and lacks a portion of them. Of roughly 160,000 clones in the sample, about 92% were seen once. Comment on this clone: Its antigen is still unknown.

V was clipped by 3 bases and J by 0 bases, with 15 bases between them. Germline CDR1 GTSNPN, CDR2 SVGIG (reference sequence). The CDR3 is made up of 17 amino acids. Findings and limits, study-wide: Recipients of two AZD1222 doses showed rising Spike-specific TCR breadth and depth. Just a handful of AZD1222 recipients were seropositive at baseline.

The chain links TRBV30 to TRBJ1-6; unclear D gene. Sequences were derived from peripheral blood, sampled on day 0 of AZD1222 vaccination. The TCR comes from an adult in good health. CDR3: CAWSGLSGNSYNSPLHF. CDR3 DNA sequence: TGTGCCTGGAGCGGACTTTCGGGGAACTCCTATAATTCACCCCTCCACTTT.